The 3 T cell receptor beta chains in this list originate from one sample, sequenced in a study of T cells in Graves' hyperthyroidism and ophthalmopathy. RNA transcripts served as the template for amplifying TCR beta CDR3 regions. The TCR CDR3 first-round RT-PCR relied on the HTBI primer set. One entry per CDR3 protein results from TCRdb running MiXCR on the multiplex PCR reads. Among about 250,000 distinct CDR3 sequences listed, roughly a quarter were seen once. The sequencing sample was made of blood. These receptors all stem from a woman in her 40s with Graves' ophthalmopathy.

This clonotype occurred many times. This sequence joins TRBV29-1 and TRBJ2-7; D gene uncertain. With 4 bases removed from V and 1 base from J, the gap between germline ends came to 11 bases. CDR1 and CDR2 (germline): SQVTM, ANQGSEA. This CDR3 region has 13 residues. The CDR3 sequence is CSVVFPPSYEQYF. Here the CDR3 DNA reads TGCAGCGTTGTGTTTCCACCATCCTACGAGCAGTACTTC.

The sample holds many counts of this clonotype. The chain couples TRBV27 to TRBJ1-5, with TRBD1 as a possible D gene (5 bases). Trimming took 5 bases from V and 4 from J, leaving 15 bases between them. Germline V gene data show CDR1 as MNHEY and CDR2 as SMNVEV (reference sequence). The length of the CDR3 is 15 residues. CDR3 bases: TGTGCCAGCAGTCCCCAGGGTCTGGCAAATCAGCCCCAGCATTTT. Its protein product is CASSPQGLANQPQHF.

This clonotype was detected ten times or more. The chain links TRBV24-1 to TRBJ1-5; no clear D gene. CDR3 length equals 14 residues. Germline lookup yields CDR1 KGHDR and CDR2 SFDVKD. Trimming took 4 bases from V and 2 from J, leaving 8 bases between them. This CDR3 is CATSEGGRNQPQHF. The DNA for the CDR3 is TGTGCCACCAGTGAGGGAGGTCGCAATCAGCCCCAGCATTTT.